Given below is one TCR beta chain in context. The antigen remains undetermined. Germline values: CDR1 LNHDA, CDR2 SQIVND (reference sequence). Trimming took 3 bases from V and 1 from J, leaving 6 bases between them. The CDR3 sequence is 13 residues long. At the time of sampling, donors were nominally healthy, though unrecorded immune exposures were likely. The sample is drawn from a study of cytomegalovirus exposure and HLA in healthy donors. The PCR ran on 60 Vbeta and 13 Jbeta primers. Generated by immunoSEQ multiplex PCR, the TCRdb table keeps only in-frame clones and is missing some. In the table there are approximately 130,000 clones, 85% to 90% of which are singletons. Study results and caveats: In a later analysis, a missense DCLRE1C variant was linked to TCR beta V- and J-gene trimming. Other equally common chains were less clonally expanded than HLA-associated TCR beta chains, a later analysis showed. The likely explanation for a cluster of highly shared sequence variants was sequencing artifact.

The rearrangement joins TRBV19 to TRBJ1-1, with D unclear. Source material: PBMCs. The clonotype originates from a woman aged 30 to 39 in good health and CMV-seropositive. The CDR3 DNA reads as TGTGCCAGTAGTATTCAGCGGAACACTGAAGCTTTCTTT. Translation: CASSIQRNTEAFF.